This T cell receptor (beta chain) originates from a study of response to subunit inactivated influenza vaccine. The study, taken as a whole, reports: Authors suggested seasonal influenza vaccinations each recruit few new T cells.

This clonotype was found a few times. As yet, its antigen is unknown. A clone one base away is much larger, so this may be a read error. MiXCR, applied by TCRdb to the RT-PCR reads, yields one record per CDR3 protein. The sample includes roughly 780,000 distinct CDR3 sequences, 18% of them seen just once. CDR3 size: 12 residues. V was clipped by 6 bases and J by 0 bases, with 5 bases between them. Germline CDR1 is SNHLY and CDR2 is FYNNEI. The gene calls are TRBV2 and TRBJ1-1; unclear D gene. This TCR derives from a man in his fifties or sixties who received an inactivated influenza vaccine. The starting material was PBMCs from blood, obtained approximately 5 days after vaccination. Here the CDR3 DNA reads TGTGCCAGCAGGGTAGTGAACACTGAAGCTTTCTTT. As protein: CASRVVNTEAFF.